This TCR beta chain was obtained from a study of blood T cell repertoires in COVID-19. Background on the study: T cells, B-cell-depleted T cells, or PBMCs supplied cDNA or gDNA.

V dropped 4 bases and J dropped 7; count of bases not matched to a gene: 3. The CDR3 spans 13 residues. Germline assignment: CDR1 SGHAT and CDR2 FQDESV (reference sequence). Per the authors' pipeline: Amplification of reference gene primers provided the estimated nucleated cell counts. Assay: immunoSEQ multiplex PCR; the TCRdb copy retains only in-frame clones and omits some. Clone size and V and J calls were adopted from that table, with D and trimming inferred from the DNA. The repertoire has about 49,000 clones, roughly 82% of them found once; the top ten carry about 2.9%. This chain links TRBV11-1 with TRBJ2-1, with 8 bases matching TRBD1. Source material: peripheral blood. The sequence was obtained from a woman aged 60-70 years with acute or convalescent COVID-19. CDR3: CASSSRQGNEQFF. The CDR3 bases are TGTGCCAGCAGCTCTCGACAGGGGAATGAGCAGTTCTTC.